The T cell receptor (beta chain) described here comes from a study of cytomegalovirus exposure and HLA in healthy donors. General study findings and limits: Most TCR sequences were uncommon, yet certain public TCRs appeared in many donors. Cytomegalovirus-associated status was assigned to about 160 TCR beta chains.

The data were produced by immunoSEQ multiplex PCR, yet TCRdb's version contains in-frame clones alone and is incomplete. In the table there are 110,000 to 150,000 clones, 94% of which are singletons. On this clone itself: Its antigen is unknown.

Germline trimming cut 6 bases from V and 0 bases from J; bases unmatched to any gene: 8. This CDR3 contains 17 residues. Per germline, CDR1 KGHSH and CDR2 LQKENI. The V gene is TRBV18, the J gene TRBJ2-1, with TRBD1 matching 10 bases. The clonotype originates from a man aged 18 to 29 in good health and CMV-seropositive. The sequencing sample was made of PBMCs. CDR3 in amino acids: CASSEGQGMSSYNEQFF. The CDR3 DNA is TGTGCCAGCTCGGAGGGACAGGGGATGAGCTCCTACAATGAGCAGTTCTTC.